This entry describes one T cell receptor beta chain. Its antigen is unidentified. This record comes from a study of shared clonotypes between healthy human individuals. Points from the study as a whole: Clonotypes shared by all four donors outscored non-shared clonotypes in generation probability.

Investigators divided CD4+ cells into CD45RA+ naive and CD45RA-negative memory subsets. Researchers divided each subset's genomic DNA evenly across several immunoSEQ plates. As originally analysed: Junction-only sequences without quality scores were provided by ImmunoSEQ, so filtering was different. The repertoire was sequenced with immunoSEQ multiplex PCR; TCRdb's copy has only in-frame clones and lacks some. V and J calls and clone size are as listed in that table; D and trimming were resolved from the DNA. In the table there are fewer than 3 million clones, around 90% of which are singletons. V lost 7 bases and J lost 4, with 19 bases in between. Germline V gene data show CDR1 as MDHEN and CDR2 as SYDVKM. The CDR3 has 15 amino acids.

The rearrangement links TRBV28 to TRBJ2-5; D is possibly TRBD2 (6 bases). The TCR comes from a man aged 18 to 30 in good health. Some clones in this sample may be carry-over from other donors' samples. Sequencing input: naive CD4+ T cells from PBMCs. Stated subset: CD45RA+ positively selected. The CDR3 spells CASTLRGSRGETQYF. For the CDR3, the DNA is TGTGCCAGCACCCTTCGGGGGAGTAGAGGAGAGACCCAGTACTTC.